This TCR beta chain emerged from a study of early T cells in non-severe SARS-CoV-2 infection. The overall study: Alpha and beta chains were unpaired, from unsorted whole-blood bulk RNA. Overall study results and limits: The study's VDJdb matching favored anti-spike CD8 responses and missed private and CD4 specificities.

CDR3 length equals 14 residues. The germline V and J ends were trimmed by 7 bases and 7 bases, with 20 bases remaining between them. Germline CDR1 SEHNR, CDR2 FQNEAQ (reference sequence). Unique molecular identifiers were affixed to single, distinct cDNA molecules. TCRdb processed the 5' RACE reads anew with MiXCR; each CDR3 protein has one entry. Among 32,000 or so distinct CDR3 sequences, about 6% were seen once, and the ten largest hold roughly 4.4%. This clonotype was seen ten or more times. The antigen remains undetermined. The TCR comes from an adult who was a healthcare worker with PCR-confirmed SARS-CoV-2 infection or an uninfected control (not recorded which). The rearrangement joins TRBV7-9 to TRBJ2-7; TRBD2 might be the D (5 bases). Source material: whole blood. The CDR3 is CASTLNMGEEEQYF. CDR3 DNA: TGTGCCAGCACCCTAAACATGGGAGAAGAAGAGCAGTACTTC.